This TCR beta chain comes out of a study of T cells expressing NK-cell markers. Study details: Sorted CD3+CD56-NKG2C+, CD3+CD56+NKG2C- and CD3+CD56+NKG2C+ T cells were the source of the TCR beta repertoires. HCMV seropositivity marked seven of the eight sequenced donors; one was seronegative.

Scientists made TCR beta cDNA using 5'RACE template switching with UMIs. TCRdb re-analyzed the 5' RACE reads; it lists each CDR3 protein once, without DNA. In total, the table holds roughly 350,000 distinct CDR3 sequences. The V gene's germline CDR1 is DFQATT and CDR2 SNEGSKA (reference sequence). The CDR3 extends over 12 amino acids. The chain uses TRBV20-1 and TRBJ2-5. Material: blood T cells: a sorted CD56 or NKG2C T cell subset, CD4+ or CD8+ T cells, or bulk PBMC T cells (not recorded which). The clonotype comes from a man aged 18-70 years in good health. CDR3 loop: CSASIGSETQYF.